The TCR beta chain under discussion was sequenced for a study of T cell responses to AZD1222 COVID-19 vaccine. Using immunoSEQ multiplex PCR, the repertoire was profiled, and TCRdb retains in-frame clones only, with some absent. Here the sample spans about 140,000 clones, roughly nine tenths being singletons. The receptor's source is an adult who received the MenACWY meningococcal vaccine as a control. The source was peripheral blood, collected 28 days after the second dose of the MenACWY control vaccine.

The DNA for the CDR3 is TGCGCCAGCAGTGAACAGGTTTTAGATGAGCAGTTCTTC. It is translated as CASSEQVLDEQFF. The chain combines TRBV5-1 with TRBJ2-1; TRBD1 is a possible D gene (5 bases). The length of the CDR3 is 13 residues. The V and J ends lost 5 bases and 8 bases respectively, with 14 bases between them. Germline loops: CDR1 SGHRS, CDR2 YFSETQ.